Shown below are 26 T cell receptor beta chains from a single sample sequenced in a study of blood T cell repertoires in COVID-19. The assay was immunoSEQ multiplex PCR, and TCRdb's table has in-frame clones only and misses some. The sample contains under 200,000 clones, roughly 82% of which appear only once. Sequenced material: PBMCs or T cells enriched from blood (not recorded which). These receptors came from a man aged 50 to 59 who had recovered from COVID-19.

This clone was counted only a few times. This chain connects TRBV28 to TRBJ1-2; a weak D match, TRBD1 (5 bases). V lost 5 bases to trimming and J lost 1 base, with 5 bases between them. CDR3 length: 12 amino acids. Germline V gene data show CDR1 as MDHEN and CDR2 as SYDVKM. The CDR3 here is CASSDSNYGYTF. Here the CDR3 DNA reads TGTGCCAGCAGTGACAGTAACTATGGCTACACCTTC.

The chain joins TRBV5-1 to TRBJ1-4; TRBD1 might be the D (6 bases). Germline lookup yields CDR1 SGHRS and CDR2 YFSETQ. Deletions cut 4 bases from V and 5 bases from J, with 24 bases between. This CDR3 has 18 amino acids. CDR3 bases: TGCGCCAGCAGCCTTACCGGTGCAGGGGACGTAAAGAATGAAAAACTGTTTTTT. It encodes CASSLTGAGDVKNEKLFF.

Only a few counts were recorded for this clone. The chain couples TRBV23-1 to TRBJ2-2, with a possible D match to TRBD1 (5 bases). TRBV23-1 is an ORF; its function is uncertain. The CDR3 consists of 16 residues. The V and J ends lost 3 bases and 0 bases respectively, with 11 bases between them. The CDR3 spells CASSHPTAANTGELFF. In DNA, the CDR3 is TGCGCCAGCAGTCACCCGACAGCCGCGAACACCGGGGAGCTGTTTTTT.

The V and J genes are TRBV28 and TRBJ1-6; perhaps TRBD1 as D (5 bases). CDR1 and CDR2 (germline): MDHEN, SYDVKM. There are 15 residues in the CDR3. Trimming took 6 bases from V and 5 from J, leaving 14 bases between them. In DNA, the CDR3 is TGTGCCAGCAGGCGACAGTGGGTAGATAATTCACCCCTCCACTTT. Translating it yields CASRRQWVDNSPLHF.

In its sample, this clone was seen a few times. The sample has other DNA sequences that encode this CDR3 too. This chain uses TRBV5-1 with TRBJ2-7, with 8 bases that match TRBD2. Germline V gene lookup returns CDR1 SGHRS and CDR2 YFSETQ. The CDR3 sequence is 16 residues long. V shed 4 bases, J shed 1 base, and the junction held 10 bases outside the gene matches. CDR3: CASSPGPGLASYEQYF. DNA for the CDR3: TGCGCCAGCAGCCCAGGCCCCGGACTAGCATCCTACGAGCAGTACTTC. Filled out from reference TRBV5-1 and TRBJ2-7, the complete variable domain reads KAGVTQTPRYLIKTRGQQVTLSCSPISGHRSVSWYQQTPGQGLQFLFEYFSETQRNKGNFPGRFSGRQFSNSRSEMNVSTLELGDSALYLCASSPGPGLASYEQYFGPGTRLTVT.

The CDR3 protein is CAWGAGGSYEQYF. CDR3 DNA sequence: TGTGCCTGGGGAGCGGGGGGGAGTTACGAGCAGTACTTC. The rearrangement uses TRBV30 and TRBJ2-7; TRBD2 aligns across 10 bases. This CDR3 is built from 13 residues. V trimming: 5 bases; J trimming: 4 bases; junction bases outside the gene matches: 5. CDR1 and CDR2 (germline): GTSNPN, SVGIG (reference sequence).

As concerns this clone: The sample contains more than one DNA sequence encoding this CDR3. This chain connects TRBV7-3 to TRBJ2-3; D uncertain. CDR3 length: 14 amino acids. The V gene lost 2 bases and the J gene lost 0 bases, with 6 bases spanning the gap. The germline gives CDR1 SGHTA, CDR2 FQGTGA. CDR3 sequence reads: CASSLLGSTDTQYF. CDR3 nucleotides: TGTGCCAGCAGCTTACTCGGTAGCACAGATACGCAGTATTTT.

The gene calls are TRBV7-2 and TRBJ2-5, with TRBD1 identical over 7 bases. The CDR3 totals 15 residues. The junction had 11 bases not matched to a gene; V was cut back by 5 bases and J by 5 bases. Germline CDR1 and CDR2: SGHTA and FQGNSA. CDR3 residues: CASSVLKGAGETQYF. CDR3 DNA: TGTGCCAGCAGCGTACTGAAGGGGGCCGGGGAGACCCAGTACTTC.

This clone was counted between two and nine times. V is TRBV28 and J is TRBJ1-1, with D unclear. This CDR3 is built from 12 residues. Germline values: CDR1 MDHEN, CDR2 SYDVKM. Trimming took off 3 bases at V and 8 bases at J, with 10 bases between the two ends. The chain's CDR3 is CASSFTPGEAFF. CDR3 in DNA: TGTGCCAGCAGTTTCACGCCTGGCGAAGCTTTCTTT.

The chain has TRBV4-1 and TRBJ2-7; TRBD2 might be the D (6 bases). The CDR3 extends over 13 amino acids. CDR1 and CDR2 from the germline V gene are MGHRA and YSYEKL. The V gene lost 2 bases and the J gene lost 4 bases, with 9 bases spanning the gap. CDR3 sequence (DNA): TGCGCCAGCAGCCAAATTGGAGGGTACGAGCAGTACTTC. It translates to CASSQIGGYEQYF.

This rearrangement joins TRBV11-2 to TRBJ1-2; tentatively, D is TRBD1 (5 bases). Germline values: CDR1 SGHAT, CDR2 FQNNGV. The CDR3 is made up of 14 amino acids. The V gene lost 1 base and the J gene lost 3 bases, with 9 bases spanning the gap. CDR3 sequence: CASSLGGPDYGYTF. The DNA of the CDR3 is TGTGCCAGCAGCTTAGGGGGCCCGGACTATGGCTACACCTTC.

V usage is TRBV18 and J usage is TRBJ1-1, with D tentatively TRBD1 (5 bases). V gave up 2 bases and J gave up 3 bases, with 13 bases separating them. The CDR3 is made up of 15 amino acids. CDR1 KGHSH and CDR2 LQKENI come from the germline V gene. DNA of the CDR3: TGTGCCAGCTCACCAATTCGGGGGGACGACACTGAAGCTTTCTTT. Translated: CASSPIRGDDTEAFF. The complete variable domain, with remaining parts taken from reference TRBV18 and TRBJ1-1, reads NAGVMQNPRHLVRRRGQEARLRCSPMKGHSHVYWYRQLPEEGLKFMVYLQKENIIDESGMPKERFSAEFPKEGPSILRIQQVVRGDSAAYFCASSPIRGDDTEAFFGQGTRLTVV.

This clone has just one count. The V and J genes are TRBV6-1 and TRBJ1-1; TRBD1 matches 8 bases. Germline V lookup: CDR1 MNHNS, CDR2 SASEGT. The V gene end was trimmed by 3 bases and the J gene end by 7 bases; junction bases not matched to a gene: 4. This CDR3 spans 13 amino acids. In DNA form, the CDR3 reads TGTGCCAGCAGTGATACAGGGGGGGTTGAAGCTTTCTTT. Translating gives CASSDTGGVEAFF.

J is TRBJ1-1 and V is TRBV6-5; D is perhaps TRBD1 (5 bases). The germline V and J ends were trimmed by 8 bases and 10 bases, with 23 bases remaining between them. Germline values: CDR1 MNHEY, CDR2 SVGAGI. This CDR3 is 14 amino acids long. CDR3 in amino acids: CASGLKRGAEGAFF. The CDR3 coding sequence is TGTGCCAGCGGCCTGAAACGCGGGGCCGAAGGAGCTTTCTTT.

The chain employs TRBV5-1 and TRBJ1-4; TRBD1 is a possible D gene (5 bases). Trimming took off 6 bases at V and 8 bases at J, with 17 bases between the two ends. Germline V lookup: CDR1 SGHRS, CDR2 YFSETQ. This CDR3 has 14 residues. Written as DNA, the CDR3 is TGCGCCAGCACCGGAATGGGGGAGGACGAAAAACTGTTTTTT. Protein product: CASTGMGEDEKLFF.

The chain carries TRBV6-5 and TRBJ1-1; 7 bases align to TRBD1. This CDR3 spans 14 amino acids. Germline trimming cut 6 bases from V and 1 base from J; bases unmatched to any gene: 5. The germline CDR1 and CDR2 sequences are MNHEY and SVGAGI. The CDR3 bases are TGTGCCAGCAGAGTAAGACAGGGGAACACTGAAGCTTTCTTT. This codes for CASRVRQGNTEAFF.

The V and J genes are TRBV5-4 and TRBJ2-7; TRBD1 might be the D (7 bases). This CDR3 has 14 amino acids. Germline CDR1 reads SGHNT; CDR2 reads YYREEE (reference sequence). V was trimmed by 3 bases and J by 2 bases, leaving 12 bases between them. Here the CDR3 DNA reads TGTGCCAGCAGCTCGCGGGACAGAACCTACGAGCAGTACTTC. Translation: CASSSRDRTYEQYF. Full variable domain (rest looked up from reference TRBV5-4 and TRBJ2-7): ETGVTQSPTHLIKTRGQQVTLRCSSQSGHNTVSWYQQALGQGPQFIFQYYREEENGRGNFPPRFSGLQFPNYSSELNVNALELDDSALYLCASSSRDRTYEQYFGPGTRLTVT.

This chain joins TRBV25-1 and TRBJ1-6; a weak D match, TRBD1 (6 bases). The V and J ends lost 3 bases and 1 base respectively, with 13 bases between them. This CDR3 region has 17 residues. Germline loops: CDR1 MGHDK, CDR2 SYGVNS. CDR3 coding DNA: TGTGCCAGCAGTGACTACAGGGAAGGGTCCTATAATTCACCCCTCCACTTT. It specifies CASSDYREGSYNSPLHF. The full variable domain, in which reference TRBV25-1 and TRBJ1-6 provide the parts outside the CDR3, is EADIYQTPRYLVIGTGKKITLECSQTMGHDKMYWYQQDPGMELHLIHYSYGVNSTEKGDLSSESTVSRIRTEHFPLTLESARPSHTSQYLCASSDYREGSYNSPLHFGNGTRLTVT.

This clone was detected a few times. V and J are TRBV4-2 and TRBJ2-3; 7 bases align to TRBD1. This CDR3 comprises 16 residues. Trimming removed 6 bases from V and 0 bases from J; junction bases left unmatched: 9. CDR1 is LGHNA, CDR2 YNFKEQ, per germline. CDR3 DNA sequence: TGTGCCAGCAGGCGTAGCGACAGGGATAGCACAGATACGCAGTATTTT. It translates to CASRRSDRDSTDTQYF.

CDR3 loop: CASSPGSGSTEAFF. The DNA for the CDR3 is TGTGCCAGCTCGCCGGGGTCAGGTAGCACTGAAGCTTTCTTT. The chain joins TRBV18 to TRBJ1-1; D is ambiguous. The V end lost 6 bases, the J end lost 4 bases, and 15 bases lay between the germline ends. This CDR3 is 14 amino acids long. Germline CDR1 is KGHSH and CDR2 is LQKENI.

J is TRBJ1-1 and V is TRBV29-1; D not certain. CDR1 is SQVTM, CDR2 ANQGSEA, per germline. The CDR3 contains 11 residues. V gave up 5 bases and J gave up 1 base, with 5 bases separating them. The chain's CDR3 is CSVHGNTEAFF. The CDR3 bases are TGCAGCGTTCACGGGAACACTGAAGCTTTCTTT.

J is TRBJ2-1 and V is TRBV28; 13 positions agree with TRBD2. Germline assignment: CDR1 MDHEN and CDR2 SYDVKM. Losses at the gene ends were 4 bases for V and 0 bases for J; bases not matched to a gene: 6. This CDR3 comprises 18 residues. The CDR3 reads CASSSGLAGASSYNEQFF. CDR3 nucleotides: TGTGCCAGCAGTTCTGGACTAGCGGGAGCAAGCTCCTACAATGAGCAGTTCTTC.

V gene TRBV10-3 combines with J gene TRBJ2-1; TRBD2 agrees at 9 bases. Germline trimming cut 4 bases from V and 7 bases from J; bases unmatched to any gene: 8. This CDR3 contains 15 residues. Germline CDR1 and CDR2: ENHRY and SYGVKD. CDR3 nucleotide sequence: TGTGCCATCAGTGTTCCGGGACTAGCTCTGAATGAGCAGTTCTTC. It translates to CAISVPGLALNEQFF.

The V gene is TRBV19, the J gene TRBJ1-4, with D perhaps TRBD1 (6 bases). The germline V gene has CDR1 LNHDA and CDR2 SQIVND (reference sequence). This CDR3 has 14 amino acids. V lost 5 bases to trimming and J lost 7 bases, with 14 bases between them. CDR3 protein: CASSPPGDREKLFF. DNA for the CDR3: TGTGCCAGTAGTCCCCCAGGGGATCGTGAAAAACTGTTTTTT.

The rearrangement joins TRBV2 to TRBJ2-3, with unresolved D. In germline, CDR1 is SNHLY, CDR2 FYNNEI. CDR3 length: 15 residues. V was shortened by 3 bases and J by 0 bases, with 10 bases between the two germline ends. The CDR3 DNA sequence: TGTGCCAGCAGTGAGCAAGCAACTAGCACAGATACGCAGTATTTT. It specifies CASSEQATSTDTQYF.

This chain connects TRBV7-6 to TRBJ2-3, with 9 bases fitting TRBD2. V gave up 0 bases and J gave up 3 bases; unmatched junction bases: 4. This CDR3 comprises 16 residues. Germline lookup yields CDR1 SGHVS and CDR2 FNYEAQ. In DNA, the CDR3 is TGTGCCAGCAGCTTAGCGGCGGGGGGGCATACAGATACGCAGTATTTT. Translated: CASSLAAGGHTDTQYF.